This T cell receptor (beta chain) was recorded in a study of blood T cell repertoires in COVID-19. Clones were sequenced by immunoSEQ multiplex PCR, and TCRdb holds only the in-frame ones, with some missing. The repertoire includes under 350,000 clones, 86% of them detected once, and approximately 2.4% sits in the top ten. This clonotype originated in a young woman who had recovered from COVID-19. The specimen was PBMCs or T cells enriched from blood (not recorded which).

The DNA of the CDR3 is TGTGCCAGCATCCGAGGGCGGTACGGCTCCTACGAGCAGTACTTC. Translation gives CASIRGRYGSYEQYF. The rearrangement joins TRBV6-5 to TRBJ2-7, with a possible D match to TRBD2 (5 bases). Germline V gives CDR1 MNHEY, CDR2 SVGAGI. With 7 bases removed from V and 0 bases from J, the gap between germline ends came to 16 bases. This CDR3 contains 15 residues.